This T cell receptor beta chain was captured in a study of monozygotic twins with inflammatory bowel disease. Findings and caveats of the study: Added variability in patient repertoires may stem from differing immunosuppressive treatments. By inverse Simpson index, TCRbeta diversity was lower in IBD patients than in healthy co-twins.

Concerning this clonotype itself: Its antigen is as yet unknown.

Template switching appended UMIs that held a 6-nucleotide sample barcode. TCRdb re-analyzed the 5' RACE reads; it lists each CDR3 protein once, without DNA. Its table records 400,000 or so distinct CDR3 sequences. Germline lookup yields CDR1 SEHNR and CDR2 FQNEAQ (reference sequence). The CDR3 spans 16 residues. Blood, roughly 2.5 ml, was drawn per donor. The clonotype comes from a human donor with ulcerative colitis or Crohn's disease, or a healthy co-twin of an affected twin (not recorded which). Material for sequencing was blood. The chain combines TRBV7-9 with TRBJ2-1; TCRdb picks TRBD1, but there is no DNA to check that call. The CDR3 loop is CASSPPDVSSYNEQFF. Supplemented by reference TRBV7-9 and TRBJ2-1, the full variable domain reads DTGVSQNPRHKITKRGQNVTFRCDPISEHNRLYWYRQTLGQGPEFLTYFQNEAQLEKSRLLSDRFSAERPKGSFSTLEIQRTEQGDSAMYLCASSPPDVSSYNEQFFGPGTRLTVL.